These T cell receptor beta chains were read from a single sample in a study of T cells in Graves' hyperthyroidism and ophthalmopathy. TCRdb processed the multiplex PCR reads anew with MiXCR; each CDR3 protein has one entry. The table lists some 530,000 distinct CDR3 sequences, approximately 23% of them singletons. Sequenced material: blood. These receptors all stem from a woman aged 70-85 years with Graves' ophthalmopathy. Each CDR3 is given with its conserved first and last residue. The D gene is left open where the match is weak. Clone size is shown for a subset of rows, as once, few, many or a class of expanded clone.

j_call d_call clone_size v_call cdr3_aa cdr3_nt
TRBJ2-7 NA few TRBV6-2/TRBV6-3 CASSQGLEQYF TGTGCCAGCAGTCAGGGACTTGAGCAGTACTTC
TRBJ2-3 NA many TRBV28 CASSLWETGQYF TGTGCCAGCAGTTTATGGGAGACGGGGCAGTATTTT
TRBJ2-2 NA NA TRBV7-9 CASSFRRQGTGELFF TGTGCCAGCAGCTTTAGGAGGCAGGGCACCGGGGAGCTGTTTTTT
TRBJ1-1 NA NA TRBV20-1 CSAPHGNTEAFF TGCAGTGCTCCGCACGGGAACACTGAAGCTTTCTTT
TRBJ2-5 TRBD1 NA TRBV9 CASSVGQGGETQYF TGTGCCAGCAGCGTCGGACAGGGGGGAGAGACCCAGTACTTC
TRBJ1-1 NA many TRBV5-1 CASSLLGWNTEAFF TGCGCCAGCAGCTTGCTGGGATGGAACACTGAAGCTTTCTTT
TRBJ2-3 NA NA TRBV4-1 CASSQEYYSGSRETDTQYF TGCGCCAGCAGCCAAGAATACTACAGTGGGTCAAGGGAAACAGATACGCAGTATTTT
TRBJ2-1 NA many TRBV7-9 CASVGGRVIDEQFF TGTGCCAGCGTCGGGGGCAGGGTTATCGATGAGCAGTTCTTC
TRBJ2-7 NA many TRBV20-1 CSARDAQPLSYEQYF TGCAGTGCTAGAGATGCCCAGCCGCTCTCCTACGAGCAGTACTTC
TRBJ2-3 TRBD2 few TRBV20-1 CSARDLAARRDTQYF TGCAGTGCTAGAGATCTAGCGGCACGGAGGGATACGCAGTATTTT
TRBJ2-3 TRBD2 once TRBV3-1 CASNPRLAGSTDTQYF TGTGCCAGCAACCCTCGACTAGCGGGAAGCACAGATACGCAGTATTTT
TRBJ2-2 NA many TRBV3-1 CASSPGLNTGELFF TGTGCCAGCAGTCCCGGACTTAACACCGGGGAGCTGTTTTTT
TRBJ2-7 TRBD1 NA TRBV3-1 CASSQRTGTGGDEQYF TGTGCCAGCAGCCAGCGAACAGGGACAGGGGGCGACGAGCAGTACTTC
TRBJ2-6 NA few TRBV15 CATSRGHSYSGANVLTF TGTGCCACCAGCAGAGGACACTCCTACTCTGGGGCCAACGTCCTGACTTTC
TRBJ2-7 TRBD2 NA TRBV20-1 CSVQTGLARREQYF TGCAGTGTCCAGACGGGACTAGCGAGGCGCGAGCAGTACTTC
TRBJ1-5 TRBD1 few TRBV24-1 CATSTGGNQPQHF TGTGCCACCAGCACAGGGGGCAATCAGCCCCAGCATTTT
TRBJ1-1 NA many TRBV7-3 CASSPPAPGRYTEAFF TGTGCCAGCAGCCCACCGGCTCCCGGCAGGTACACTGAAGCTTTCTTT
TRBJ2-1 TRBD2 few TRBV20-1 CSASSGPIYNEQFF TGCAGTGCTTCTAGCGGGCCAATATACAATGAGCAGTTCTTC
TRBJ2-5 NA NA TRBV4-1 CASSQAPSVAVETQYF TGCGCCAGCAGCCAAGCACCATCGGTGGCGGTGGAGACCCAGTACTTC
TRBJ2-7 NA few TRBV12-3/TRBV12-4 CASSLRSASYEQYF TGTGCCAGCAGTTTACGGTCAGCTTCCTACGAGCAGTACTTC
TRBJ1-2 NA NA TRBV19 CASSPSGGGSFGYTF TGTGCCAGTAGTCCCTCCGGTGGGGGATCCTTTGGCTACACCTTC
TRBJ1-4 NA NA TRBV30 CAWSSYPATNEKLFF TGTGCCTGGAGTTCGTACCCCGCTACTAATGAAAAACTGTTTTTT
TRBJ2-1 NA few TRBV24-1 CATSDSAGQGSANEQFF TGTGCCACCAGTGATTCGGCTGGGCAGGGGTCGGCCAATGAGCAGTTCTTC
TRBJ2-3 TRBD2 NA TRBV27 CASRLAGEGTDTQYF TGTGCCAGCAGATTAGCGGGAGAGGGTACAGATACGCAGTATTTT